The 27 T cell receptor beta chains below come from one sample, sequenced in a study of T cell responses to AZD1222 COVID-19 vaccine. The data were produced by immunoSEQ multiplex PCR, yet TCRdb's version contains in-frame clones alone and is incomplete. The sample shows approximately 100,000 clones, approximately 89% of them seen only once. The starting material was peripheral blood, obtained on day 0 of MenACWY control vaccination. Receptor source: an adult in good health.

This rearrangement joins TRBV10-3 to TRBJ2-1; the D gene is possibly TRBD2 (6 bases). This CDR3 comprises 14 residues. Germline CDR1 reads ENHRY; CDR2 reads SYGVKD. Trimming removed 11 bases at V and 1 base at J, with 15 bases between. The CDR3 region is CAVNRDSSYNEQFF. The CDR3 nucleotides read TGTGCCGTTAACCGGGACTCGTCCTACAATGAGCAGTTCTTC.

The gene calls are TRBV29-1 and TRBJ1-1, with a weak D call TRBD1 (6 bases). Germline-derived CDR1 and CDR2 are SQVTM and ANQGSEA. The CDR3 sequence is 17 residues long. Trimming took off 4 bases at V and 5 bases at J, with 26 bases between the two ends. The CDR3: CSVAGGARDIGGTEAFF. The CDR3, as DNA: TGCAGCGTTGCTGGGGGGGCAAGGGATATCGGTGGGACTGAAGCTTTCTTT.

The chain couples TRBV27 to TRBJ1-4; D is possibly TRBD1 (5 bases). V shed 6 bases and J shed 9 bases, with 11 bases lying between them. CDR3 length: 12 residues. The germline gives CDR1 MNHEY, CDR2 SMNVEV (reference sequence). The CDR3 loop is CASSREGQKLFF. DNA for the CDR3: TGTGCCAGCAGCCGGGAGGGGCAAAAACTGTTTTTT.

The V gene is TRBV3-1 (or the pseudogene TRBV3-2), the J gene TRBJ1-1; no clear D. The V and J ends lost 8 bases and 4 bases respectively, with 11 bases between them. The length of the CDR3 is 12 residues. The germline V gene encodes CDR1 LGHDT and CDR2 YNNKEL (reference sequence). CDR3 coding DNA: TGTGCCAGCGGTAGGCTGGCCACTGAAGCTTTCTTT. It translates to CASGRLATEAFF.

The chain uses TRBV9 and TRBJ2-1; D ambiguous. The germline V and J ends were trimmed by 0 bases and 3 bases, with 10 bases remaining between them. From germline, CDR1 is SGDLS and CDR2 YYNGEE. The CDR3 is made up of 15 amino acids. CDR3 DNA sequence: TGTGCCAGCAGCGTAGCTAGGGAATACTACAATGAGCAGTTCTTC. It yields the protein CASSVAREYYNEQFF.

As regards this clone: The sample carries other DNA sequences with the same CDR3. The V call is TRBV7-9, the J call TRBJ1-5; a weak D match, TRBD1 (6 bases). CDR1 SEHNR and CDR2 FQNEAQ come from the germline V gene (reference sequence). Trimming took 1 base from V and 6 from J, leaving 10 bases between them. The CDR3 has 14 amino acids. CDR3 sequence: CASSLEGGSQPQHF. As DNA, the CDR3 is TGTGCCAGCAGCTTAGAGGGGGGCTCTCAGCCCCAGCATTTT.

CDR3 amino acids: CASSLNGRGTEAFF. The CDR3 nucleotides are TGCGCCAGCAGCTTGAACGGAAGAGGCACTGAAGCTTTCTTT. V usage is TRBV5-1 and J usage is TRBJ1-1; D call uncertain. Germline CDR1 SGHRS, CDR2 YFSETQ. CDR3 length equals 14 residues. V dropped 1 base and J dropped 4 bases, with 11 bases sitting between them.

The genes are TRBV28 and TRBJ1-2; D uncertain. This CDR3 spans 14 amino acids. From germline, CDR1 is MDHEN and CDR2 SYDVKM. Trimming removed 4 bases at V and 4 bases at J, with 13 bases between. Written as DNA, the CDR3 is TGTGCCAGCAGTTCGGAGGTGGTTCTCTATGGCTACACCTTC. Translated: CASSSEVVLYGYTF.

This chain joins TRBV9 and TRBJ2-2, with D uncertain. CDR3 length: 15 residues. Trimming pared 1 base from V and 1 base from J, leaving 8 bases between. CDR1 is SGDLS, CDR2 YYNGEE, per germline. CDR3 loop: CASSVISQNTGELFF. In DNA, the CDR3 is TGTGCCAGCAGCGTAATCTCGCAGAACACCGGGGAGCTGTTTTTT. Full variable domain (outside the CDR3, taken from reference TRBV9 and TRBJ2-2): DSGVTQTPKHLITATGQRVTLRCSPRSGDLSVYWYQQSLDQGLQFLIQYYNGEERAKGNILERFSAQQFPDLHSELNLSSLELGDSALYFCASSVISQNTGELFFGEGSRLTVL.

The chain joins TRBV27 to TRBJ1-2, with D perhaps TRBD1 (6 bases). The CDR3 consists of 15 residues. The germline gives CDR1 MNHEY, CDR2 SMNVEV (reference sequence). V was cut by 10 bases and J by 4 bases, with 22 bases left in between. The CDR3 region is CATISGGGGSYGYTF. Here the CDR3 DNA reads TGTGCCACCATCTCAGGTGGGGGCGGGAGCTATGGCTACACCTTC.

This clone has only a few counts. The chain employs TRBV29-1 and TRBJ2-5, with D hard to call. V dropped 3 bases and J dropped 5 bases, with 4 bases sitting between them. The CDR3 is 10 residues long. Germline assignment: CDR1 SQVTM and CDR2 ANQGSEA. The CDR3 loop is CSVERETQYF. For the CDR3, the DNA is TGCAGCGTTGAGCGGGAGACCCAGTACTTC.

The chain is built from TRBV19 and TRBJ2-2; TRBD2 is a possible D gene (5 bases). Germline V gene lookup returns CDR1 LNHDA and CDR2 SQIVND (reference sequence). The germline V and J ends were trimmed by 5 bases and 6 bases, with 13 bases remaining between them. This CDR3 contains 14 residues. CDR3 amino acids: CASSSRTGSGELFF. CDR3 coding DNA: TGTGCCAGTAGTTCTCGGACGGGGTCCGGGGAGCTGTTTTTT.

This sequence joins TRBV12-5 and TRBJ2-1; D uncertain. The V gene's germline CDR1 is LGHNT and CDR2 FRNRAP. The V end was cut by 4 bases, the J end by 3 bases, with 10 bases between. The CDR3 length is 14 residues. CDR3 in DNA: TGTGCTAGTGGTTATGGGGTAAGCTACAATGAGCAGTTCTTC. This gives the protein CASGYGVSYNEQFF.

This clone was observed a single time. The rearrangement links TRBV4-1 to TRBJ2-4, with TRBD2 as a possible D gene (6 bases). The CDR3 has 14 amino acids. Germline CDR1 MGHRA, CDR2 YSYEKL. The V end was cut by 3 bases, the J end by 8 bases, with 14 bases between. CDR3 residues: CASSQAGPLDIQYF. As DNA, the CDR3 is TGCGCCAGCAGCCAGGCGGGACCGCTAGACATTCAGTACTTC.

The chain has TRBV10-1 and TRBJ1-6, with 9 bases aligning to TRBD1. Germline values: CDR1 WNHNN, CDR2 SYGVQD (reference sequence). V lost 6 bases to trimming and J lost 6 bases; unmatched junction nucleotides: 3. This CDR3 is 14 amino acids long. CDR3 nucleotide sequence: TGCGCCAGCAGACCGGGACAGGGTAATTCACCCCTCCACTTT. Its translation: CASRPGQGNSPLHF.

The rearrangement uses TRBV6-6 and TRBJ2-2; D is ambiguous. CDR1 is MNHNY and CDR2 is SVGAGI in the germline V gene (reference sequence). CDR3 length: 12 amino acids. V gave up 6 bases and J gave up 0 bases, with 2 bases separating them. The CDR3 DNA follows: TGTGCCAGCAGACCGAACACCGGGGAGCTGTTTTTT. Its translation is CASRPNTGELFF.

V and J are TRBV23-1 and TRBJ1-2; D not resolved. TRBV23-1 is given ORF status, its function remaining uncertain. The CDR3 runs to 18 residues. Trimming cost V 0 bases and J 4 bases, with 21 bases left between them. The CDR3 reads CASSQSFGRLPGVYGYTF. CDR3 nucleotide sequence: TGCGCCAGCAGTCAATCCTTCGGCAGGCTCCCCGGGGTCTATGGCTACACCTTC.

The V gene is TRBV15, the J gene TRBJ2-3, with D tentatively TRBD2 (5 bases). With 0 bases removed from V and 2 bases from J, the gap between germline ends came to 9 bases. The germline V gene has CDR1 LNHNV and CDR2 YYDKDF (reference sequence). There are 15 residues in the CDR3. CDR3 region: CATSRDPGTTDTQYF. The CDR3 coding sequence is TGTGCCACCAGCAGAGATCCGGGAACCACAGATACGCAGTATTTT. Based on the CDR3 plus reference TRBV15 and TRBJ2-3, the full variable domain is DAMVIQNPRYQVTQFGKPVTLSCSQTLNHNVMYWYQQKSSQAPKLLFHYYDKDFNNEADTPDNFQSRRPNTSFCFLDIRSPGLGDTAMYLCATSRDPGTTDTQYFGPGTRLTVL.

This clone was found once. The genes are TRBV5-5 and TRBJ2-5; TRBD2 aligns across 10 bases. The ends lost 1 base at V and 4 bases at J; junction bases unmatched: 4. Germline V gene data show CDR1 as SGHKS and CDR2 as YYEKEE (reference sequence). The CDR3 covers 15 residues. CDR3 amino acids: CASSLIAGGAETQYF. The CDR3 DNA reads as TGTGCCAGCAGCTTGATAGCGGGGGGTGCAGAGACCCAGTACTTC.

The chain carries TRBV7-2 and TRBJ2-7; D unclear. V was shortened by 1 base and J by 3 bases, with 10 bases between the two germline ends. The CDR3 covers 14 residues. Germline V gene sequence: CDR1 SGHTA, CDR2 FQGNSA. The CDR3 loop is CASSLVESDYEQYF. The CDR3 coding sequence is TGTGCCAGCAGCTTAGTAGAGTCGGACTACGAGCAGTACTTC.

The V call is TRBV6-6, the J call TRBJ1-3; 8 nucleotides agree with TRBD1. CDR1 and CDR2 (germline): MNHNY, SVGAGI (reference sequence). The CDR3 consists of 14 residues. The J segment lost 11 bases and the V segment lost 6 bases, leaving 12 bases of the junction unmatched. The CDR3 sequence is CASRGQAAGSAIYF. The CDR3 DNA follows: TGTGCCAGCAGGGGACAGGCCGCCGGCAGCGCCATATATTTT.

The chain combines TRBV19 with TRBJ2-1; the match to TRBD2 covers 7 bases. The germline gives CDR1 LNHDA, CDR2 SQIVND (reference sequence). This CDR3 has 15 residues. V lost 3 bases and J lost 3; bases outside the gene matches: 5. The CDR3 coding sequence is TGTGCCAGTAGTATTGGGCTAGCGGACTACAATGAGCAGTTCTTC. It translates to CASSIGLADYNEQFF.

V is TRBV2 and J is TRBJ1-5; D call uncertain. Trimming removed 8 bases from V and 2 bases from J, with 19 bases in between. This CDR3 is built from 16 residues. From germline, CDR1 is SNHLY and CDR2 FYNNEI. The CDR3 here is CASGRRRAGGNQPQHF. In DNA, the CDR3 is TGTGCCAGCGGACGTCGAAGGGCAGGAGGCAATCAGCCCCAGCATTTT. The whole variable domain, filled in from reference TRBV2 and TRBJ1-5, reads EPEVTQTPSHQVTQMGQEVILRCVPISNHLYFYWYRQILGQKVEFLVSFYNNEISEKSEIFDDQFSVERPDGSNFTLKIRSTKLEDSAMYFCASGRRRAGGNQPQHFGDGTRLSIL.

The V gene is TRBV7-9, the J gene TRBJ2-3; D gene uncertain. The CDR3 totals 13 residues. Germline loops: CDR1 SEHNR, CDR2 FQNEAQ (reference sequence). Trimming stripped 1 base from V and 4 bases from J, with 6 bases between. The CDR3 region is CASSLGSADTQYF. The CDR3 nucleotides read TGTGCCAGCAGCTTAGGCAGCGCAGATACGCAGTATTTT.

The J gene is TRBJ2-7, the V gene TRBV30; possible D gene TRBD2, 7 bases. Trimming removed 5 bases from V and 5 bases from J, with 22 bases in between. CDR1 is GTSNPN, CDR2 SVGIG, per germline (reference sequence). The CDR3 is 15 amino acids. Here the CDR3 DNA reads TGTGCCTGGCGCGGTCGCCTAGGGGGGGACCACGAGCAGTACTTC. This sequence encodes CAWRGRLGGDHEQYF.

The chain is built from TRBV27 and TRBJ1-5; maybe TRBD1 (6 bases). CDR3 size: 14 residues. The V gene lost 5 bases and the J gene lost 4 bases, with 12 bases spanning the gap. The germline V gene encodes CDR1 MNHEY and CDR2 SMNVEV (reference sequence). CDR3 amino acids: CASSTKGGNQPQHF. In DNA form, the CDR3 reads TGTGCCAGCAGTACTAAGGGGGGAAATCAGCCCCAGCATTTT.

This chain uses TRBV6-5 with TRBJ1-5, with D perhaps TRBD1 (5 bases). The V gene lost 2 bases and the J gene lost 7 bases, with 9 bases spanning the gap. Germline-derived CDR1 and CDR2 are MNHEY and SVGAGI. This CDR3 has 13 residues. CDR3 residues: CASSYGGAQPQHF. For the CDR3, the DNA is TGTGCCAGCAGTTACGGTGGGGCCCAGCCCCAGCATTTT.